This record concerns one T cell receptor beta chain sequence. Seattle patients were enrolled during active infection and followed longitudinally. Looked up from germline, CDR1 is SGHKS and CDR2 is YYEKEE (reference sequence). Trimming at V came to 4 bases and at J to 0 bases, leaving 3 bases not matched to a gene. The CDR3 consists of 15 residues. In the original workflow: Reference gene primer amplification in the assay estimated nucleated cell counts. Profiled with immunoSEQ multiplex PCR; TCRdb holds only in-frame clones, not every one. V and J calls and clone size are those listed in that table; D and trimming were worked out from the DNA. The table shows about 300,000 clones, with roughly nine tenths occurring only once. These data originate in a study of blood T cell repertoires in COVID-19. Study background: Samples taken during acute and convalescent COVID-19 were collected in the United States, Italy and Spain. In each case, the material was cDNA or gDNA derived from T cells, B-cell-depleted T cells, or PBMCs.

The sequencing sample was made of peripheral blood. V usage is TRBV5-5 and J usage is TRBJ2-2; 7 bases line up with TRBD1. The sequence derives from a young woman with COVID-19, enrolled during active disease. CDR3 loop: CASSPGTANTGELFF. In nucleotides, the CDR3 is TGTGCCAGCAGCCCGGGGACAGCGAACACCGGGGAGCTGTTTTTT.